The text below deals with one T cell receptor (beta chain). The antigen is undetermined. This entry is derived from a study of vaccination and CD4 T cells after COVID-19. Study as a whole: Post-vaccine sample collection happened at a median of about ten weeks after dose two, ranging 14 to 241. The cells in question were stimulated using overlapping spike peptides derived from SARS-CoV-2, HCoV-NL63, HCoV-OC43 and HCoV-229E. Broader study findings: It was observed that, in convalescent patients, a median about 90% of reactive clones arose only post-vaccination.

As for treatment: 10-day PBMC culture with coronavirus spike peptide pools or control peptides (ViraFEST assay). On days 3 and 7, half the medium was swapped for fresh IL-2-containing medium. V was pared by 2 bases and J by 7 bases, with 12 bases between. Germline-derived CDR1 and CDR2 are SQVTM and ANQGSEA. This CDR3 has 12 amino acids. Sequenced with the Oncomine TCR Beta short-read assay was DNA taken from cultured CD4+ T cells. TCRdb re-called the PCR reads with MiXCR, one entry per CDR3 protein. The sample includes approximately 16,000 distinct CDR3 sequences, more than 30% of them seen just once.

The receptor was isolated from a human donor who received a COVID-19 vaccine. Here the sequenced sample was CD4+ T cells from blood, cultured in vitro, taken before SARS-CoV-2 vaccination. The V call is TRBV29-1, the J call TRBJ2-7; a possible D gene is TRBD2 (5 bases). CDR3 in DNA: TGCAGCGTTGAACCCTCGTCGGGGGAGCAGTACTTC. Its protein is CSVEPSSGEQYF.